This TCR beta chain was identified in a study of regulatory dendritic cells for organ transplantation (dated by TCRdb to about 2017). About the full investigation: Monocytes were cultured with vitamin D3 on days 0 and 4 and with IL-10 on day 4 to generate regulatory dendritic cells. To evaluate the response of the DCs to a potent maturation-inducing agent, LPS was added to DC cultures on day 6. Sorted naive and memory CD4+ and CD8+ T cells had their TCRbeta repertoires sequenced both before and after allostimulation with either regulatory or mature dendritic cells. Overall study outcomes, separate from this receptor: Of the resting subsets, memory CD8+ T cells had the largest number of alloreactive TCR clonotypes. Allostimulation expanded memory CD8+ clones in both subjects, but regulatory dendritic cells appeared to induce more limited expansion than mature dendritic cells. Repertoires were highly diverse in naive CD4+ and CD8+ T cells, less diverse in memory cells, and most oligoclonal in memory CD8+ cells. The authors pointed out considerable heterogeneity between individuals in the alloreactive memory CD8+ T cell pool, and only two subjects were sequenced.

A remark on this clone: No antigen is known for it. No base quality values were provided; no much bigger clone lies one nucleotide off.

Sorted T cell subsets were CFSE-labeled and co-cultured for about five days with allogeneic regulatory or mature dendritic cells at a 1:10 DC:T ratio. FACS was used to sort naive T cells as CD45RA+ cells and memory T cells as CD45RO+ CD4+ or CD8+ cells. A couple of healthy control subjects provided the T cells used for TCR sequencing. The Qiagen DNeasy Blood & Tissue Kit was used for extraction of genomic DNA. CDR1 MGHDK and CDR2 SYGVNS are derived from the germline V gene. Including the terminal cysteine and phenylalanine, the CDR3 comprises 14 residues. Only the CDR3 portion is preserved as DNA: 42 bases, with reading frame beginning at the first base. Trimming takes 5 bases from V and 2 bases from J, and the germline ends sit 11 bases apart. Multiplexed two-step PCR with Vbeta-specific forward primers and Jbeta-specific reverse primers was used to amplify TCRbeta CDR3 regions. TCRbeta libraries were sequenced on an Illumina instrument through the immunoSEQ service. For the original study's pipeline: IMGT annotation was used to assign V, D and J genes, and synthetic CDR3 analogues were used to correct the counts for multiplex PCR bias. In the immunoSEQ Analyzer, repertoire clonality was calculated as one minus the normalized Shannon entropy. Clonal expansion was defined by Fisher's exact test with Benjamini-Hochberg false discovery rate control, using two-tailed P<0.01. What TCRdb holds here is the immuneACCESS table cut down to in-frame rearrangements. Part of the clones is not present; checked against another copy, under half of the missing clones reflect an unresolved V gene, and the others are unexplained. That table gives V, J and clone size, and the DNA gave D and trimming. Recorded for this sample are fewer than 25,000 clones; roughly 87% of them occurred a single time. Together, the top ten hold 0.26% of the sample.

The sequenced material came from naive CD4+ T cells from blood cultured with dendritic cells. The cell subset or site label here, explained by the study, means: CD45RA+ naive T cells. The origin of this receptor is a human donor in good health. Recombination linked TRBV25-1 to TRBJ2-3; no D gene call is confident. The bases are TGTGCCAGCAGTAAGAGGTCACTCACAGATACGCAGTATTTT. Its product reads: CASSKRSLTDTQYF.